These T cell receptor beta chains were read from a single sample in a study of T cells in Graves' hyperthyroidism and ophthalmopathy. Each CDR3 protein gets one entry after TCRdb re-called the multiplex PCR reads with MiXCR. The table shows approximately 200,000 distinct CDR3 sequences, with about a sixth occurring only once. Sequences were obtained from blood. These receptors were taken from a man in his forties with Graves' hyperthyroidism. Both conserved end residues are part of each CDR3. A D gene is named only where the DNA matches it firmly. Clone size, where shown, is once, few, many, or a class for clones that have expanded.

J: TRBJ1-1; D: TRBD1; size: many; V: TRBV7-8; CDR3: CASSLGQGVLMAFF; DNA: TGTGCCAGCAGCTTAGGACAGGGCGTATTGATGGCTTTCTTT
J: TRBJ1-4; D: -; size: few; V: TRBV7-8; CDR3: CASSPTTRDKLFF; DNA: TGTGCCAGCAGCCCAACGACCCGGGATAAACTGTTTTTT
J: TRBJ2-1; D: TRBD1; size: few; V: TRBV6-1; CDR3: CASSYAGTGTEQFF; DNA: TGTGCCAGCAGTTATGCCGGGACAGGGACAGAGCAGTTCTTC
J: TRBJ1-1; D: -; size: many; V: TRBV18; CDR3: CASSHRVGSTEAFF; DNA: TGTGCCAGCTCACACAGGGTTGGGAGCACTGAAGCTTTCTTT
J: TRBJ2-1; D: TRBD2; size: many; V: TRBV7-9; CDR3: CASSSTSGGAQRYNEQFF; DNA: TGTGCCAGCAGCTCGACTAGCGGGGGGGCACAGAGATACAATGAGCAGTTCTTC
J: TRBJ2-2; D: -; size: many; V: TRBV2; CDR3: CASRMAGNTGELFF; DNA: TGTGCCAGCAGGATGGCAGGAAACACCGGGGAGCTGTTTTTT
J: TRBJ2-7; D: -; size: -; V: TRBV7-2; CDR3: CASSPRSGGYEQYF; DNA: TGTGCCAGCAGCCCCCGGTCAGGGGGGTACGAGCAGTACTTC
J: TRBJ2-3; D: -; size: -; V: TRBV6-9; CDR3: CASSLTSPNTDTQYF; DNA: TGTGCCAGCAGTTTAACTAGCCCGAACACAGATACGCAGTATTTT
J: TRBJ2-7; D: TRBD2; size: many; V: TRBV6-2/TRBV6-3; CDR3: CASSLATSGGPFSYEQYF; DNA: TGTGCCAGCAGTTTGGCGACTAGCGGGGGACCCTTCTCCTACGAGCAGTACTTC
J: TRBJ2-1; D: TRBD2; size: many; V: TRBV7-3; CDR3: CASSFSGTSGYNEQFF; DNA: TGTGCCAGCAGCTTCTCGGGGACTAGCGGGTACAATGAGCAGTTCTTC
J: TRBJ2-1; D: TRBD2; size: -; V: TRBV6-1; CDR3: CASSHFPSGGNHNEQFF; DNA: TGTGCCAGCAGTCATTTTCCAAGCGGGGGGAACCACAATGAGCAGTTCTTC
J: TRBJ2-1; D: -; size: -; V: TRBV19; CDR3: CASSIIGDGRGNEQFF; DNA: TGTGCCAGTAGTATCATCGGGGACGGCAGGGGCAATGAGCAGTTCTTC
J: TRBJ1-2; D: -; size: many; V: TRBV27; CDR3: CASRDSLGYGYTF; DNA: TGTGCCAGCAGGGACAGCTTGGGCTATGGCTACACCTTC
J: TRBJ2-2; D: TRBD2; size: once; V: TRBV7-2; CDR3: CASSPGLADTGELFF; DNA: TGTGCCAGCAGTCCGGGACTAGCGGACACCGGGGAGCTGTTTTTT
J: TRBJ1-5; D: -; size: many; V: TRBV2; CDR3: CASSESAGSQPQHF; DNA: TGTGCCAGCAGTGAATCGGCAGGGTCGCAGCCCCAGCATTTT
J: TRBJ2-3; D: -; size: many; V: TRBV3-1; CDR3: CASSQVVATDTQYF; DNA: TGTGCCAGCAGCCAAGTTGTAGCCACAGATACGCAGTATTTT
J: TRBJ2-1; D: TRBD2; size: many; V: TRBV28; CDR3: CASSSTYTSGGVHYGEQFF; DNA: TGTGCCAGCAGTTCAACCTACACTAGCGGGGGAGTACATTATGGTGAGCAGTTCTTC
J: TRBJ1-1; D: TRBD1; size: many; V: TRBV5-1; CDR3: CASSPDREYTEAFF; DNA: TGCGCCAGCAGCCCGGACAGGGAGTATACTGAAGCTTTCTTT
J: TRBJ1-1; D: -; size: few; V: TRBV5-1; CDR3: CASSLVPEKNTEAFF; DNA: TGCGCCAGCAGCTTGGTGCCGGAGAAGAACACTGAAGCTTTCTTT
J: TRBJ2-7; D: -; size: -; V: TRBV3-1; CDR3: CASSRDSARVEQYF; DNA: TGTGCCAGCAGCCGGGACTCCGCTAGGGTGGAGCAGTACTTC
J: TRBJ1-1; D: TRBD1; size: many; V: TRBV3-1; CDR3: CASSQEDRDPEAFF; DNA: TGTGCCAGCAGCCAAGAGGACAGGGATCCTGAAGCTTTCTTT
J: TRBJ1-5; D: TRBD1; size: few; V: TRBV6-1; CDR3: CASSPGQGLNQPQHF; DNA: TGTGCCAGCAGCCCGGGACAGGGATTGAATCAGCCCCAGCATTTT
J: TRBJ1-3; D: -; size: many; V: TRBV28; CDR3: CASTVTQGSGNTIYF; DNA: TGTGCCAGCACGGTCACGCAGGGCTCTGGAAACACCATATATTTT
J: TRBJ2-3; D: -; size: once; V: TRBV5-1; CDR3: CAIQKLWTDTQYF; DNA: TGCGCCATTCAAAAGTTGTGGACAGATACGCAGTATTTT
J: TRBJ1-1; D: TRBD1; size: -; V: TRBV7-2; CDR3: CASSPRTGVNTEAFF; DNA: TGTGCCAGCAGCCCCCGGACAGGGGTGAACACTGAAGCTTTCTTT
J: TRBJ1-1; D: -; size: many; V: TRBV7-8; CDR3: CASSLAAQGGTEAFF; DNA: TGTGCCAGCAGCTTAGCGGCCCAAGGGGGCACTGAAGCTTTCTTT
J: TRBJ1-1; D: -; size: -; V: TRBV10-1; CDR3: CASTAPGQNTEAFF; DNA: TGTGCCAGCACTGCCCCGGGACAGAACACTGAAGCTTTCTTT
J: TRBJ2-5; D: TRBD1; size: few; V: TRBV18; CDR3: CASSPRTGAEETQYF; DNA: TGTGCCAGCTCACCAAGGACAGGGGCGGAAGAGACCCAGTACTTC
J: TRBJ2-2; D: TRBD1; size: many; V: TRBV7-8; CDR3: CASSPQGAATGELFF; DNA: TGTGCCAGCAGCCCCCAGGGGGCGGCCACCGGGGAGCTGTTTTTT
J: TRBJ1-1; D: -; size: -; V: TRBV6-2/TRBV6-3; CDR3: CASSQTGWGTEAFF; DNA: TGTGCCAGCAGTCAAACAGGGTGGGGTACTGAAGCTTTCTTT
J: TRBJ1-1; D: -; size: -; V: TRBV15; CDR3: CATSRTGGLTEAFF; DNA: TGTGCCACCAGCAGAACAGGCGGTCTCACTGAAGCTTTCTTT
J: TRBJ1-4; D: -; size: -; V: TRBV5-6; CDR3: CASSLTEGGEKLFF; DNA: TGTGCCAGCAGCTTGACCGAAGGGGGTGAAAAACTGTTTTTT
J: TRBJ2-3; D: -; size: -; V: TRBV2; CDR3: CASSALAQYDTQYF; DNA: TGTGCCAGCAGTGCTTTAGCTCAGTACGATACGCAGTATTTT
J: TRBJ1-2; D: TRBD1; size: -; V: TRBV28; CDR3: CASSLRGQGYGYTF; DNA: TGTGCCAGCAGTTTACGGGGACAGGGCTATGGCTACACCTTC
J: TRBJ1-1; D: -; size: few; V: TRBV7-2; CDR3: CASSFYRANTEAFF; DNA: TGTGCCAGCAGCTTCTATAGAGCGAACACTGAAGCTTTCTTT
J: TRBJ2-5; D: TRBD1; size: many; V: TRBV7-6; CDR3: CASSSPYRGRETQYF; DNA: TGTGCCAGCAGCTCTCCGTACAGGGGGCGAGAGACCCAGTACTTC
J: TRBJ1-2; D: -; size: many; V: TRBV28; CDR3: CASSYQNGYTF; DNA: TGTGCCAGCAGTTACCAGAATGGCTACACCTTC
J: TRBJ1-5; D: TRBD1; size: many; V: TRBV7-9; CDR3: CASSSGTGGSNQPQHF; DNA: TGTGCCAGCAGCTCTGGGACAGGGGGGAGCAATCAGCCCCAGCATTTT
J: TRBJ2-1; D: -; size: many; V: TRBV2; CDR3: CASTRTSGAYNEQFF; DNA: TGTGCCAGCACCCGAACCAGCGGAGCCTACAATGAGCAGTTCTTC
J: TRBJ2-1; D: TRBD2; size: many; V: TRBV9; CDR3: CASSKASGGAGEQFF; DNA: TGTGCCAGCAGCAAAGCTAGCGGGGGGGCTGGTGAGCAGTTCTTC
J: TRBJ2-3; D: TRBD2; size: many; V: TRBV2; CDR3: CATKGTSGGDTQYF; DNA: TGTGCCACCAAGGGGACTAGCGGGGGCGATACGCAGTATTTT
J: TRBJ2-5; D: -; size: -; V: TRBV15; CDR3: CATSGDTKDQETQYF; DNA: TGTGCCACCAGCGGGGACACAAAAGACCAAGAGACCCAGTACTTC
J: TRBJ2-7; D: TRBD2; size: many; V: TRBV5-8; CDR3: CATPGGRAYYEQYF; DNA: TGTGCCACTCCGGGAGGGAGGGCATACTACGAGCAGTACTTC
J: TRBJ2-4; D: TRBD2; size: many; V: TRBV7-2; CDR3: CASSRRGVRGGIQYF; DNA: TGTGCCAGCAGCCGCCGGGGGGTCCGGGGGGGCATTCAGTACTTC
J: TRBJ2-6; D: -; size: few; V: TRBV7-3; CDR3: CASSLQPRGANVLTF; DNA: TGTGCCAGCAGCTTACAACCGAGGGGGGCCAACGTCCTGACTTTC
J: TRBJ1-1; D: -; size: many; V: TRBV19; CDR3: CASTQDRTVSTEAFF; DNA: TGTGCCAGTACCCAAGATCGGACAGTGAGCACTGAAGCTTTCTTT
J: TRBJ1-2; D: TRBD1; size: -; V: TRBV12-3/TRBV12-4; CDR3: CASSPTGGQNYGYTF; DNA: TGTGCCAGCAGCCCAACGGGGGGACAGAACTATGGCTACACCTTC
J: TRBJ2-7; D: TRBD2; size: once; V: TRBV20-1; CDR3: CSARGAGAYEQYF; DNA: TGCAGTGCTAGAGGAGCGGGAGCCTACGAGCAGTACTTC
J: TRBJ1-1; D: -; size: many; V: TRBV20-1; CDR3: CSARVPASTEAFF; DNA: TGCAGTGCTAGAGTACCGGCTAGCACTGAAGCTTTCTTT
J: TRBJ2-1; D: TRBD1; size: -; V: TRBV14; CDR3: CASSQARGIDEQFF; DNA: TGTGCCAGCAGCCAAGCCAGGGGGATCGATGAGCAGTTCTTC
J: TRBJ2-3; D: -; size: many; V: TRBV7-9; CDR3: CASSSRTTSTDTQYF; DNA: TGTGCCAGCAGCTCCCGGACCACTAGCACAGATACGCAGTATTTT
J: TRBJ1-5; D: -; size: few; V: TRBV9; CDR3: CASSVGSGGNQPQHF; DNA: TGTGCCAGCAGCGTAGGGTCCGGGGGCAATCAGCCCCAGCATTTT
J: TRBJ2-5; D: -; size: many; V: TRBV7-8; CDR3: CASSSSGTQRETQYF; DNA: TGTGCCAGCAGCTCATCCGGGACGCAAAGAGAGACCCAGTACTTC
J: TRBJ2-3; D: -; size: many; V: TRBV6-1; CDR3: CASSGSIGDTDTQYF; DNA: TGTGCCAGCAGTGGGTCGATAGGGGACACAGATACGCAGTATTTT
J: TRBJ1-1; D: -; size: many; V: TRBV2; CDR3: CAAGENTEAFF; DNA: TGTGCCGCAGGGGAGAACACTGAAGCTTTCTTT
J: TRBJ1-1; D: TRBD1; size: few; V: TRBV12-3/TRBV12-4; CDR3: CASSQTGDAEAFF; DNA: TGTGCCAGCAGTCAGACAGGGGACGCTGAAGCTTTCTTT
J: TRBJ2-7; D: TRBD1; size: many; V: TRBV7-3; CDR3: CASSLTGGLDEQYF; DNA: TGTGCCAGCAGCTTGACAGGGGGGCTTGACGAGCAGTACTTC
J: TRBJ2-7; D: -; size: many; V: TRBV11-2; CDR3: CASSSDRQSYEQYF; DNA: TGTGCCAGCAGCTCCGACCGACAGTCCTACGAGCAGTACTTC
J: TRBJ2-7; D: -; size: many; V: TRBV7-9; CDR3: CASSSPGTSAYEQYF; DNA: TGTGCCAGCAGCAGCCCCGGGACATCGGCCTACGAGCAGTACTTC